This is a list of T cell receptor beta chains from one sample in a study of blood T cell repertoires in COVID-19. Using immunoSEQ multiplex PCR, the repertoire was profiled, and TCRdb retains in-frame clones only, with some absent. This sample has about 320,000 clones, with around 90% found just once. The sample comprised peripheral blood. The receptors come from a young man who had recovered from COVID-19. Each CDR3 is given without its conserved first and last residue. Each record gives: V gene, J gene, D gene, CDR3 protein. The D gene is left open where the match is weak.

TRBV3-1/TRBV3-2	TRBJ2-3	-	ASSQVNGLQLMDTQY
TRBV5-4	TRBJ2-5	-	ASIARDSETQY
TRBV13	TRBJ1-2	-	ASSLGSGDGYT
TRBV2	TRBJ1-3	-	ASSELGGTGNTIY
TRBV19	TRBJ1-1	-	ASTIDQGANTEAF
TRBV7-2	TRBJ1-5	-	ASSLRGNQPQH
TRBV4-1	TRBJ2-7	TRBD2	ASSLGLAELNYEQY
TRBV6-2/TRBV6-3	TRBJ1-1	-	ASSYSTVLTEAF
TRBV7-3	TRBJ2-2	TRBD2	ASSFELAGAPGELF
TRBV19	TRBJ2-1	TRBD2	AVLAEMSSYNEQF
TRBV19	TRBJ1-5	TRBD1	ASSILRDSYQPQH
TRBV15	TRBJ1-4	TRBD1	ATSRVDRGGEKLF
TRBV20-1	TRBJ2-7	TRBD2	SASAGETYEQY
TRBV19	TRBJ2-5	TRBD1	ASSPDRVGETQY
TRBV5-5	TRBJ1-1	-	ASSLVMPGTEAF
TRBV9	TRBJ1-2	-	ASSPSGGGGYGYT
TRBV18	TRBJ2-7	TRBD2	ASSPGLGAYEQY
TRBV11-1	TRBJ2-7	-	ASSLAGPSSRQY
TRBV12-3/TRBV12-4	TRBJ1-5	-	ASSPLTEQPQH
TRBV29-1	TRBJ2-7	TRBD1	SVAPGLVQGDLHYEQY
TRBV3-1/TRBV3-2	TRBJ2-5	-	ASSQEAGAPGGQETQY
TRBV3-1/TRBV3-2	TRBJ2-5	-	ASSQGTGYQETQY
TRBV7-6	TRBJ2-7	TRBD2	ASSQGTSGSSYEQY
TRBV27	TRBJ2-7	-	ASSLDGGDEQY
TRBV6-5	TRBJ2-7	-	ATWRAGEQY
TRBV4-1	TRBJ1-5	TRBD1	ASSQDGTGGNQPQH
TRBV6-1	TRBJ1-1	-	ASSDPQQGTGAF
TRBV11-2	TRBJ2-2	-	ASSRLELNTGELF
TRBV10-3	TRBJ2-7	-	ASTQGRDSYEQY
TRBV29-1	TRBJ2-1	-	SVVWLGPYNEQF
TRBV2	TRBJ1-1	-	ASSWGPENTEAF
TRBV27	TRBJ2-1	TRBD1	ASRTGTGNYNEQF
TRBV7-2	TRBJ1-1	-	ASSLGQGTTEAF
TRBV11-2	TRBJ2-1	-	ASSLWRVDNEQF
TRBV7-6	TRBJ2-1	TRBD2	ASSLPGLAGVNEQF
TRBV18	TRBJ2-7	TRBD1	ASSPRGQGSEQY
TRBV15	TRBJ2-1	TRBD2	ATSNLAGGYNEQF
TRBV6-6	TRBJ2-3	-	ASSYSLPSGGAQY
TRBV27	TRBJ1-6	-	ASSASGSSPLH
TRBV10-3	TRBJ1-6	TRBD1	AISEEGQGNSPLH
TRBV5-4	TRBJ2-7	-	ASSRDNSYEQY
TRBV23-1	TRBJ2-2	TRBD1	ASSHPRQGPPMDTNTGELF
TRBV10-1	TRBJ2-7	TRBD1	ASSGQGYEQY
TRBV20-1	TRBJ2-3	-	SARYLDTQY
TRBV15	TRBJ1-4	TRBD1	ATSRDRGAEKLF
TRBV11-2	TRBJ2-1	TRBD2	ASSHLRGGTYNEQF
TRBV5-1	TRBJ2-1	TRBD2	ASSSSGRAYNEQF
TRBV6-5	TRBJ1-1	-	ASSRTGTTNTEAF
TRBV12-3/TRBV12-4	TRBJ2-1	-	ASSPTVYNEQF
TRBV10-3	TRBJ1-2	TRBD1	AIFAGGNYGYT
TRBV6-6	TRBJ2-7	-	ASSPRGTERYEQY
TRBV19	TRBJ1-2	-	ASSMAGINYGYT